The 20 T cell receptor beta chains listed next were all sequenced from one sample in a study of T-cell memory formation after mild COVID-19. TCRdb re-called the 5' RACE reads through MiXCR, storing one row per CDR3 protein. The sample has about 170,000 distinct CDR3 sequences, about an eighth seen once; the top ten hold approximately 3.4%. Sequenced input: PBMCs or a T cell subset sorted from them (not recorded which). The receptors were gathered from a man younger than 35 who had mild COVID-19 (a few samples of this study predate the infection). Cell type and time point are not known.

A few counts support this clonotype. The chain joins TRBV5-1 to TRBJ2-5; D may correspond to TRBD1 or TRBD2 (5 bases each). Trimming took off 4 bases at V and 2 bases at J, with 15 bases between the two ends. Per the germline V gene, CDR1 is SGHRS and CDR2 is YFSETQ. The CDR3 is 15 residues long. CDR3 sequence (DNA): TGCGCCAGCAGCATCATCGGGGCTCATCAAGAGACCCAGTACTTC. Translating gives CASSIIGAHQETQYF.

The rearrangement links TRBV20-1 to TRBJ2-1; TRBD2 agrees at 11 bases. The CDR3 runs to 14 residues. The germline CDR1 and CDR2 sequences are DFQATT and SNEGSKA (reference sequence). Trimming removed 8 bases from V and 6 bases from J; junction bases left unmatched: 9. The CDR3 DNA follows: TGCAGTACCTACAATAGCGGGGGGGCCAATGAGCAGTTCTTC. Its translation: CSTYNSGGANEQFF.

The V gene is TRBV6-5, the J gene TRBJ2-7; D remains ambiguous. This CDR3 has 13 amino acids. Germline loops: CDR1 MNHEY, CDR2 SVGAGI. V gave up 2 bases and J gave up 2 bases, with 7 bases separating them. The CDR3: CASSYGPTYEQYV. The CDR3 coding sequence is TGTGCCAGCAGTTACGGGCCGACCTACGAGCAGTACGTC.

The table lists this clonotype with a few counts. The J gene is TRBJ1-2, the V gene TRBV7-2, with D tentatively TRBD1 (5 bases). V was trimmed by 6 bases and J by 2 bases, leaving 16 bases between them. Germline lookup yields CDR1 SGHTA and CDR2 FQGNSA. The CDR3 extends over 15 amino acids. The CDR3 spells CASSRNMGENYGYTF. The CDR3, as DNA: TGTGCCAGCAGTAGGAACATGGGGGAGAACTATGGCTACACCTTC.

The rearrangement links TRBV20-1 to TRBJ2-7; TRBD2 is a possible D gene (6 bases). Germline loops: CDR1 DFQATT, CDR2 SNEGSKA (reference sequence). CDR3 length: 14 amino acids. V was clipped by 0 bases and J by 3 bases, with 12 bases between them. The CDR3 DNA sequence: TGCAGTGCTAGAGATGCGGGGACTGGCTACGAGCAGTACTTC. This gives the protein CSARDAGTGYEQYF.

CDR3 nucleotides: TGTGCCAGCAGCCCGGGACAGGGGGCGTATGAAAAACTGTTTTTT. Protein product: CASSPGQGAYEKLFF. V and J are TRBV5-8 and TRBJ1-4, with TRBD1 matching over 12 bases. Germline assignment: CDR1 SGHTS and CDR2 YDEGEE. With 4 bases clipped from V and 6 bases from J, the junction kept 4 bases outside the gene matches. This CDR3 contains 15 residues.

This clonotype was found a few times. The V and J genes are TRBV7-2 and TRBJ2-2, with 8 bases identical to TRBD1. The V and J ends lost 6 bases and 1 base, in that order; junction bases with no gene match: 4. From germline, CDR1 is SGHTA and CDR2 FQGNSA. There are 15 residues in the CDR3. The CDR3 DNA reads TGTGCCAGCAGGACCGGGACAGGGAACACCGGGGAGCTGTTTTTT. This encodes CASRTGTGNTGELFF.

The V gene is TRBV5-1, the J gene TRBJ2-3; D unclear. The V end was cut by 0 bases, the J end by 2 bases, with 7 bases between. The CDR3 sequence is 14 residues long. Germline CDR1 reads SGHRS; CDR2 reads YFSETQ. DNA of the CDR3: TGCGCCAGCAGCTTGGACTTTTCCACAGATACGCAGTATTTT. It is translated as CASSLDFSTDTQYF.

This clonotype came up a few times. The J gene is TRBJ1-1, the V gene TRBV5-6; unclear D gene. The CDR3 sequence is 13 residues long. Per the germline V gene, CDR1 is SGHDT and CDR2 is YYEEEE. V gave up 2 bases and J gave up 9 bases, with 14 bases separating them. Here the CDR3 DNA reads TGTGCCAGCAGCTTCGTGACCGTGGGCCAAGCTTTCTTT. Protein product: CASSFVTVGQAFF.

V is TRBV19 and J is TRBJ1-5, with TRBD1 as a possible D gene (5 bases). The V and J ends lost 6 bases and 7 bases respectively, with 22 bases between them. The CDR3 runs 16 residues. The germline gives CDR1 LNHDA, CDR2 SQIVND (reference sequence). Here the CDR3 DNA reads TGTGCCAGTAGCCTCGATTCCGCCGGGGGAAAACAGCCCCAGCATTTT. It yields the protein CASSLDSAGGKQPQHF. Combining the CDR3 with reference TRBV19 and TRBJ1-5 gives the whole variable domain DGGITQSPKYLFRKEGQNVTLSCEQNLNHDAMYWYRQDPGQGLRLIYYSQIVNDFQKGDIAEGYSVSREKKESFPLTVTSAQKNPTAFYLCASSLDSAGGKQPQHFGDGTRLSIL.

The chain has TRBV4-1 and TRBJ2-5; D is perhaps TRBD2 (6 bases). This CDR3 is 16 amino acids long. V lost 4 bases and J 7 bases, leaving 22 bases between the germline ends. Germline assignment: CDR1 MGHRA and CDR2 YSYEKL. CDR3 amino acids: CASSPRDWEGLATQYF. In DNA, the CDR3 is TGCGCCAGCAGCCCCCGGGACTGGGAAGGCTTAGCGACCCAGTACTTC.

V usage is TRBV5-5 and J usage is TRBJ1-2; D is unresolved. The CDR3 length is 12 residues. Germline-derived CDR1 and CDR2 are SGHKS and YYEKEE (reference sequence). V dropped 3 bases and J dropped 8 bases, with 11 bases sitting between them. CDR3 sequence: CASSYSERGYTF. The CDR3, as DNA: TGTGCCAGCAGCTACTCCGAACGGGGCTACACCTTC. The whole variable domain, filled in from reference TRBV5-5 and TRBJ1-2, reads DAGVTQSPTHLIKTRGQQVTLRCSPISGHKSVSWYQQVLGQGPQFIFQYYEKEERGRGNFPDRFSARQFPNYSSELNVNALLLGDSALYLCASSYSERGYTFGSGTRLTVV.

This clonotype has only a few counts. This rearrangement joins TRBV20-1 to TRBJ2-3; 7 nucleotides match TRBD2. CDR1 and CDR2 from the germline V gene are DFQATT and SNEGSKA (reference sequence). After removal of 7 bases from V and 5 bases from J, the junction contained 9 bases not matched to a gene. CDR3 length equals 13 residues. CDR3 sequence: CSVYVGGKDTQYF. In DNA, the CDR3 is TGCAGTGTCTATGTGGGGGGGAAAGATACGCAGTATTTT.

The chain uses TRBV2 and TRBJ2-5; 8 bases fit TRBD2. V lost 4 bases and J lost 5; bases outside the gene matches: 9. Germline assignment: CDR1 SNHLY and CDR2 FYNNEI. CDR3 length: 15 amino acids. In DNA form, the CDR3 reads TGTGCCAGCAGTGGGGCGGGGACTAGATTGGAGACCCAGTACTTC. It is translated as CASSGAGTRLETQYF. The variable domain in full, completed from reference TRBV2 and TRBJ2-5, reads EPEVTQTPSHQVTQMGQEVILRCVPISNHLYFYWYRQILGQKVEFLVSFYNNEISEKSEIFDDQFSVERPDGSNFTLKIRSTKLEDSAMYFCASSGAGTRLETQYFGPGTRLLVL.

This clonotype was detected many times. The CDR3 spells CASSVEGYEQYF. As DNA, the CDR3 is TGTGCCAGCAGCGTAGAAGGGTACGAGCAGTACTTC. V is TRBV9 and J is TRBJ2-7; D call uncertain. Deletions cut 0 bases from V and 4 bases from J, with 5 bases between. CDR1 and CDR2 from the germline V gene are SGDLS and YYNGEE. CDR3 size: 12 residues.

This clonotype has a count of ten or more. V usage is TRBV24-1 and J usage is TRBJ2-2, with TRBD2 as a possible D gene (5 bases). This CDR3 region has 15 residues. Per germline, CDR1 KGHDR and CDR2 SFDVKD. With 4 bases removed from V and 6 bases from J, the gap between germline ends came to 14 bases. DNA for the CDR3: TGTGCCACCAGTGACCCATCGGACGGGGCCGGGGAGCTGTTTTTT. It encodes CATSDPSDGAGELFF.

This clonotype occurred a few times. V is TRBV7-6 and J is TRBJ2-2; 8 bases fit TRBD2. The CDR3 has 15 residues. The germline gives CDR1 SGHVS, CDR2 FNYEAQ. J lost 2 bases, V lost 4 bases, and 3 bases had no gene match. The CDR3 sequence is CASSSLAGNTGELFF. The CDR3 DNA reads TGTGCCAGCAGCTCCCTAGCGGGTAACACCGGGGAGCTGTTTTTT.

The V gene is TRBV25-1, the J gene TRBJ2-1, with D maybe TRBD2 (6 bases). The CDR3 is 14 amino acids. Trimming cost V 8 bases and J 10 bases, with 21 bases left between them. Germline loops: CDR1 MGHDK, CDR2 SYGVNS. The CDR3 DNA sequence: TGTGCCAGCTCCCGGGTCGAATTCAGCGGGGAGCAGTTCTTC. This encodes CASSRVEFSGEQFF.

This clonotype has more than one count but fewer than ten. The rearrangement links TRBV7-9 to TRBJ2-4; D is uncertain. CDR1 is SEHNR, CDR2 FQNEAQ, per germline (reference sequence). V lost 3 bases and J lost 2, with 8 bases in between. This CDR3 region has 14 residues. For the CDR3, the DNA is TGTGCCAGCAGCTTCGGCGGACCCAAAAACATTCAGTACTTC. It yields the protein CASSFGGPKNIQYF.

In the case of this clonotype: The CDR3 does not close with the conserved phenylalanine or tryptophan, likely indicating a read error. The DNA is left out, because the CDR3 cannot be placed on it with certainty; the CDR3 is given as TCRdb lists it. This chain joins TRBV30 and TRBJ2-1; the table's TRBD2 call for D was not verified on the DNA. A total of 15 residues make up the CDR3, ends included. Germline V gene sequence: CDR1 GTSNPN, CDR2 SVGIG (reference sequence). The CDR3 loop reads CAWSVQRGGLAPVSI.